This T cell receptor (beta chain) was sequenced during a study of CD8 T cells in ankylosing spondylitis. Whole-study results and caveats: In the blood and synovial fluid of reactive arthritis, some motif variants had been previously reported.

TCRdb re-called the 5' RACE reads through MiXCR, storing one row per CDR3 protein. The sample consists of over 150,000 distinct CDR3 sequences, 13% of them appearing once. To note about this clonotype: What it recognizes is unknown.

Germline V gene sequence: CDR1 DFQATT, CDR2 SNEGSKA (reference sequence). J lost 6 bases, V lost 5 bases, and 5 bases had no gene match. There are 12 residues in the CDR3. The source of this sequence is a male donor with ankylosing spondylitis or in good health (not recorded which). The sample was blood, either unsorted or a sorted T cell fraction (not recorded which). J is TRBJ1-1 and V is TRBV20-1; 8 nucleotides match TRBD1. The CDR3 DNA follows: TGCAGTGCTCCTCTACAGGGGGCTGAAGCTTTCTTT. Amino acids: CSAPLQGAEAFF.